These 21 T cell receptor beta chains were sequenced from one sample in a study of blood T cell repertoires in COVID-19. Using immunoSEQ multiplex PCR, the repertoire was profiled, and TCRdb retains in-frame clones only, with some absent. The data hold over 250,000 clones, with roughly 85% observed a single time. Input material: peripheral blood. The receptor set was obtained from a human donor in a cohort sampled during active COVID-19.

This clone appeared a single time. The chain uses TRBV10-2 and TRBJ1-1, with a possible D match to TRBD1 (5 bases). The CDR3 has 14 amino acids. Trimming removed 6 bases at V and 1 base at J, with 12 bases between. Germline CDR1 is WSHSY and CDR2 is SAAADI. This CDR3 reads CASRTGTANTEAFF. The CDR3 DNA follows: TGCGCCAGCAGGACGGGGACTGCGAACACTGAAGCTTTCTTT.

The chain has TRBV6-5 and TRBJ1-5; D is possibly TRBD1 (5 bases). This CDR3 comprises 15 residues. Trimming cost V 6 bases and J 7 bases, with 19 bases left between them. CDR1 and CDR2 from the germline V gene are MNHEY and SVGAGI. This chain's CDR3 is CASSRTFQGIQPQHF. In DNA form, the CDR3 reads TGTGCCAGCAGCCGAACATTTCAGGGTATACAGCCCCAGCATTTT.

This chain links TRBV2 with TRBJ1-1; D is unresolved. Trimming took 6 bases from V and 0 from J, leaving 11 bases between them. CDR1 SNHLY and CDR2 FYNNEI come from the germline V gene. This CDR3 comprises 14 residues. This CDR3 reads CASRGWELNTEAFF. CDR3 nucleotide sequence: TGTGCCAGCAGGGGATGGGAGTTGAACACTGAAGCTTTCTTT.

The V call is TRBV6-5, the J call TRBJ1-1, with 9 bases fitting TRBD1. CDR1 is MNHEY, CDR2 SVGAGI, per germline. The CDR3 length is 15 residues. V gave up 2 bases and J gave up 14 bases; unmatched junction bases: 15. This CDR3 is CASSYDTGGYQVRFF. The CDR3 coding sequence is TGTGCCAGCAGTTACGATACAGGGGGCTACCAAGTGAGATTCTTT.

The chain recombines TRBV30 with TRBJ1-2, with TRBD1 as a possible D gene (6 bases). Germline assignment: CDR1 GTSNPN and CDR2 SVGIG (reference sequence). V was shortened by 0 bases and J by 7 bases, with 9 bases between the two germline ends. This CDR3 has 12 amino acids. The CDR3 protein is CAWSVQGAGYTF. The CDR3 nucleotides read TGTGCCTGGAGTGTACAGGGCGCTGGCTACACCTTC.

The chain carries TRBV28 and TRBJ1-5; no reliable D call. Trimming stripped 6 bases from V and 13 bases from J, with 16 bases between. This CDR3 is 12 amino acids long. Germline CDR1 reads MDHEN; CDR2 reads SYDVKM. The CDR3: CASSLGSGPQHF. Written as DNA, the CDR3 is TGTGCCAGCAGCTTAGGCAGCGGGCCTCAGCATTTT.

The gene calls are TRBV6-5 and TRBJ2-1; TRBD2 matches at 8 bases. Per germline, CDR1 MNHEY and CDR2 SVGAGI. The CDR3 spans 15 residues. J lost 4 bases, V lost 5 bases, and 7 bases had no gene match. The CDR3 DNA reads TGTGCCAGCAGTACTAGCGGAGAAAGGTACAATGAGCAGTTCTTC. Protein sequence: CASSTSGERYNEQFF.

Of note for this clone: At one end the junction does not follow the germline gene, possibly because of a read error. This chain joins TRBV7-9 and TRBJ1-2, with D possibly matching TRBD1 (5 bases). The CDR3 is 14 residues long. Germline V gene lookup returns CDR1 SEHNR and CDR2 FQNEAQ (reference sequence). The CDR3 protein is CASSLAGGQYGYTF. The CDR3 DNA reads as TGTGCCAGCAGCCTAGCGGGGGGTCAATATGGCTACACCTTC.

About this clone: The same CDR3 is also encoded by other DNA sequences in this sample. The DNA for the CDR3 is TGCGCCAGCAGCCCGGGTCTGTCGAACACCGGGGAGCTGTTTTTT. It specifies CASSPGLSNTGELFF. The chain uses TRBV5-1 and TRBJ2-2; no clear D. CDR1 is SGHRS, CDR2 YFSETQ, per germline. Trimming took off 4 bases at V and 0 bases at J, with 10 bases between the two ends. This CDR3 region has 15 residues.

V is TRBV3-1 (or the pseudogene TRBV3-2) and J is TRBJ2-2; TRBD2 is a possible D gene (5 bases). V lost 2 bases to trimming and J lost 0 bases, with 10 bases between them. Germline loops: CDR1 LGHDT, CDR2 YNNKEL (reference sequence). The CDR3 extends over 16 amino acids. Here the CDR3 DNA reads TGTGCCAGCAGCCAAAGACTACTTCCGAACACCGGGGAGCTGTTTTTT. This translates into CASSQRLLPNTGELFF.

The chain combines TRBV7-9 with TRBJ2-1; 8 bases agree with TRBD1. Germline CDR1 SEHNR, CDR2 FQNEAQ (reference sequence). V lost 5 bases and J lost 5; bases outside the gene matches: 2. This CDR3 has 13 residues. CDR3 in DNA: TGTGCCAGCAGCGGACAGGGAGACAATGAGCAGTTCTTC. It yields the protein CASSGQGDNEQFF.

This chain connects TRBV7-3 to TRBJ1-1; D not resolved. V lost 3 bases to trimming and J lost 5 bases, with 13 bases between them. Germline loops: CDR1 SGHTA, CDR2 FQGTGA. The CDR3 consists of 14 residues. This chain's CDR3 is CASSFNAGRTEAFF. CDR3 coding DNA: TGTGCCAGCAGCTTCAACGCGGGAAGAACTGAAGCTTTCTTT. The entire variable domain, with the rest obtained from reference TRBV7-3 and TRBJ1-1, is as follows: GAGVSQTPSNKVTEKGKYVELRCDPISGHTALYWYRQSLGQGPEFLIYFQGTGAADDSGLPNDRFFAVRPEGSVSTLKIQRTERGDSAVYLCASSFNAGRTEAFFGQGTRLTVV.

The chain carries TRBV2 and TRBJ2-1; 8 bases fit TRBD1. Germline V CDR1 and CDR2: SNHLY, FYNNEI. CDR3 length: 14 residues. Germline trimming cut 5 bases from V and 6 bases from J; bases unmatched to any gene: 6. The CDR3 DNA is TGTGCCAGCAGTAGACAGGGGCGAGGCAATGAGCAGTTCTTC. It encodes CASSRQGRGNEQFF. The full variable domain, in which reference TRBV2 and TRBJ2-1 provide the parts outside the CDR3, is EPEVTQTPSHQVTQMGQEVILRCVPISNHLYFYWYRQILGQKVEFLVSFYNNEISEKSEIFDDQFSVERPDGSNFTLKIRSTKLEDSAMYFCASSRQGRGNEQFFGPGTRLTVL.

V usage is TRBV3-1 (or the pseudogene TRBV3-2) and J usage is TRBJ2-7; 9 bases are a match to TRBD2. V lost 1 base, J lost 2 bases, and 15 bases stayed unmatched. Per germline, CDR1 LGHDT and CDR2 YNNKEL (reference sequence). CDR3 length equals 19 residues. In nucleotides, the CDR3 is TGTGCCAGCAGCCAAGTAGGCGGGAGGGCCCCCCTATCCACCTACGAGCAGTACTTC. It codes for CASSQVGGRAPLSTYEQYF.

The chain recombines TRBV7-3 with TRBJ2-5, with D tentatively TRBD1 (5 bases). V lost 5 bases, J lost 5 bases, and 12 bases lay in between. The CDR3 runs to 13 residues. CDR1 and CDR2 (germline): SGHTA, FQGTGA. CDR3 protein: CASSPDTRETQYF. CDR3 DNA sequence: TGTGCCAGCAGCCCGGACACGAGGGAGACCCAGTACTTC.

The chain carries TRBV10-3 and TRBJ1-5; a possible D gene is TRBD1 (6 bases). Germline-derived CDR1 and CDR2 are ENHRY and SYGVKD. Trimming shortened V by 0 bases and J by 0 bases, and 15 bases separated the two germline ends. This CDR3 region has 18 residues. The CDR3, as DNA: TGTGCCATCAGTGAGTCAGGCAGGGGTGTGGATAGCAATCAGCCCCAGCATTTT. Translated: CAISESGRGVDSNQPQHF.

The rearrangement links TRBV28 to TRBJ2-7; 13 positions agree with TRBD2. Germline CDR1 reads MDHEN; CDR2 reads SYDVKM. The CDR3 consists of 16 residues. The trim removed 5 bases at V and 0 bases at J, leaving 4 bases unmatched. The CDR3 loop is CASSPGLAGISYEQYF. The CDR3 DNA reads TGTGCCAGCAGTCCGGGACTAGCGGGAATCTCCTACGAGCAGTACTTC.

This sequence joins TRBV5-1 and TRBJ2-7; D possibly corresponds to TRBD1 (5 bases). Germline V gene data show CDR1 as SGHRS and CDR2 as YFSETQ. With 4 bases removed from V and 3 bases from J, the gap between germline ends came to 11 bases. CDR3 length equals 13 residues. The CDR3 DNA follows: TGCGCCAGCAGCCCCGACAGCCACTACGAGCAGTACTTC. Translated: CASSPDSHYEQYF. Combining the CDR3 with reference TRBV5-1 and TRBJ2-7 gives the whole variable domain KAGVTQTPRYLIKTRGQQVTLSCSPISGHRSVSWYQQTPGQGLQFLFEYFSETQRNKGNFPGRFSGRQFSNSRSEMNVSTLELGDSALYLCASSPDSHYEQYFGPGTRLTVT.

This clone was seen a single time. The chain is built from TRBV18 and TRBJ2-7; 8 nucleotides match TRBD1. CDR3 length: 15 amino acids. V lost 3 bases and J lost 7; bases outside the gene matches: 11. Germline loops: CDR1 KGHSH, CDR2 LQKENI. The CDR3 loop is CASSPQEGTGDEQYF. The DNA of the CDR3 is TGTGCCAGCTCACCCCAAGAAGGGACAGGTGATGAGCAGTACTTC.

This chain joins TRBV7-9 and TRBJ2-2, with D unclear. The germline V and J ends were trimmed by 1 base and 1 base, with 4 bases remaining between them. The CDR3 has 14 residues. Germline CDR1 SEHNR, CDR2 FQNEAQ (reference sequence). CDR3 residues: CASSLDLNTGELFF. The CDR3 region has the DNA TGTGCCAGCAGCTTAGACTTGAACACCGGGGAGCTGTTTTTT.

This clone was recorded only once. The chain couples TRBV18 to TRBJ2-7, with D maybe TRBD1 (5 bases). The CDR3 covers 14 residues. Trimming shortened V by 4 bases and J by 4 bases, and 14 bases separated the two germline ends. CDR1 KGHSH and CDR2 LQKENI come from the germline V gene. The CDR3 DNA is TGTGCCAGCTCACGATTCAAGGGGCAGTACGAGCAGTACTTC. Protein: CASSRFKGQYEQYF.